A single sample gave rise to the 21 T cell receptor beta chains below, sequenced in a study of T cells in Graves' hyperthyroidism and ophthalmopathy. Regions amplified from RNA transcripts were the TCR beta CDR3 regions. The HTBI primer set drove a first-round RT-PCR of the TCR CDR3. TCRdb used MiXCR to reprocess the multiplex PCR reads, holding one entry per CDR3 protein. The sample has 400,000 or so distinct CDR3 sequences, around 15% seen once. Input material: blood. The source is a woman aged 60-75 years with Graves' ophthalmopathy.

In this sample, this clonotype turned up many times. The chain joins TRBV11-2 to TRBJ2-1, with 10 bases aligning to TRBD2. This CDR3 is built from 15 residues. Losses at the gene ends were 3 bases for V and 5 bases for J; bases not matched to a gene: 4. Looked up from germline, CDR1 is SGHAT and CDR2 is FQNNGV. The CDR3 spells CASSLRLAGNNEQFF. The CDR3 DNA reads TGTGCCAGCAGCTTGCGACTAGCGGGTAACAATGAGCAGTTCTTC.

This chain links TRBV29-1 with TRBJ2-7, with TRBD2 identical over 12 bases. The CDR3 runs 14 residues. Trimming took 4 bases from V and 3 from J; bases not matched to a gene: 4. Germline V gene lookup returns CDR1 SQVTM and CDR2 ANQGSEA. This chain's CDR3 is CSVGTSGISYEQYF. In nucleotides, the CDR3 is TGCAGCGTTGGGACTAGCGGGATCAGCTACGAGCAGTACTTC.

This clonotype was seen ten or more times. J is TRBJ2-7 and V is TRBV10-3; maybe TRBD2 (6 bases). The CDR3 loop spans 17 amino acids. CDR1 and CDR2 (germline): ENHRY, SYGVKD. V was pared by 2 bases and J by 0 bases, with 17 bases between. The CDR3 protein is CAISETIGGTSSYEQYF. Written as DNA, the CDR3 is TGTGCCATCAGTGAGACGATTGGGGGGACCAGCTCCTACGAGCAGTACTTC.

In its sample, this clonotype was seen many times. The gene calls are TRBV6-1 and TRBJ1-4; the D is unclear. The CDR3 runs to 14 residues. Trimming stripped 10 bases from V and 0 bases from J, with 12 bases between. Germline lookup yields CDR1 MNHNS and CDR2 SASEGT. The CDR3 is CATTRAPTNEKLFF. CDR3 nucleotides: TGTGCCACTACGAGGGCCCCAACTAATGAAAAACTGTTTTTT.

This clonotype has a count of ten or more. The chain combines TRBV30 with TRBJ1-3; D unclear. This CDR3 is built from 14 residues. The V end was cut by 1 base, the J end by 0 bases, with 7 bases between. Germline CDR1 reads GTSNPN; CDR2 reads SVGIG (reference sequence). CDR3 nucleotides: TGTGCCTGGAGTGCCCGGGACTCTGGAAACACCATATATTTT. Residues: CAWSARDSGNTIYF.

This clonotype was seen ten or more times. The rearrangement uses TRBV5-1 and TRBJ2-1; 8 bases match TRBD2. There are 17 residues in the CDR3. Per the germline V gene, CDR1 is SGHRS and CDR2 is YFSETQ. V lost 4 bases to trimming and J lost 0 bases; unmatched junction nucleotides: 9. CDR3 loop: CASSLLVAGSSYNEQFF. The CDR3 nucleotides are TGCGCCAGCAGCCTCCTGGTAGCGGGAAGCTCCTACAATGAGCAGTTCTTC. The whole variable domain, filled in from reference TRBV5-1 and TRBJ2-1, reads KAGVTQTPRYLIKTRGQQVTLSCSPISGHRSVSWYQQTPGQGLQFLFEYFSETQRNKGNFPGRFSGRQFSNSRSEMNVSTLELGDSALYLCASSLLVAGSSYNEQFFGPGTRLTVL.

This clonotype was counted ten times or more. The rearrangement uses TRBV29-1 and TRBJ2-2; possible D gene TRBD1, 6 bases. Trimming left V 0 bases short and J 5 bases short, with 16 bases between. This CDR3 is 16 amino acids long. Germline V gene data show CDR1 as SQVTM and CDR2 as ANQGSEA. As DNA, the CDR3 is TGCAGCGTTGAAGACCGGGACACCTCGGGGACCGGGGAGCTGTTTTTT. This codes for CSVEDRDTSGTGELFF.

This clonotype was seen many times. As DNA, the CDR3 is TGTGCCAGCACCCCTGACACCTCCGTCTACAATGAGCAGTTCTTC. This sequence encodes CASTPDTSVYNEQFF. The J gene is TRBJ2-1, the V gene TRBV28; D unclear. V lost 7 bases and J 3 bases, leaving 16 bases between the germline ends. Germline V lookup: CDR1 MDHEN, CDR2 SYDVKM. The CDR3 runs 15 residues.

The table lists this clonotype with many counts. The CDR3 here is CAISESGTTNYEQYF. In DNA, the CDR3 is TGTGCCATCAGTGAGTCTGGGACAACAAACTACGAGCAGTACTTC. V and J are TRBV10-3 and TRBJ2-7; tentative D call: TRBD1 (6 bases). Trimming took 0 bases from V and 3 from J, leaving 12 bases between them. CDR3 length: 15 amino acids. Germline CDR1 ENHRY, CDR2 SYGVKD.

This clonotype was counted only a few times. The CDR3 region has the DNA TGTGCCAGCAGATCCCGTTGGGGATCCTACGAGCAGTACTTC. Its translation: CASRSRWGSYEQYF. This chain joins TRBV6-1 and TRBJ2-7; D remains ambiguous. Per the germline V gene, CDR1 is MNHNS and CDR2 is SASEGT. This CDR3 region has 14 residues. Trimming shortened V by 6 bases and J by 1 base, and 13 bases separated the two germline ends.

This clonotype was found many times. The chain is built from TRBV20-1 and TRBJ2-5; 9 positions agree with TRBD2. This CDR3 contains 14 residues. Germline V gives CDR1 DFQATT, CDR2 SNEGSKA (reference sequence). J was trimmed by 2 bases and V by 6 bases; bases with no gene match: 7. This CDR3 is CSAPLAGQQETQYF. The CDR3 DNA reads as TGCAGTGCACCCCTAGCGGGACAACAAGAGACCCAGTACTTC.

This clonotype showed up just a few times. The J gene is TRBJ1-1, the V gene TRBV7-9; unclear D gene. Germline V gene sequence: CDR1 SEHNR, CDR2 FQNEAQ (reference sequence). CDR3 length: 14 amino acids. V was cut by 0 bases and J by 4 bases, with 9 bases left in between. The CDR3 nucleotides read TGTGCCAGCAGCTTAGCTATATTGGGCACTGAAGCTTTCTTT. Translation: CASSLAILGTEAFF.

This clonotype was detected ten times or more. V and J are TRBV11-2 and TRBJ2-5; 9 nucleotides agree with TRBD1. From germline, CDR1 is SGHAT and CDR2 FQNNGV. The CDR3 covers 17 residues. V shed 5 bases, J shed 0 bases, and the junction held 10 bases outside the gene matches. DNA for the CDR3: TGTGCCAGCAGCATCAGGGGGACAGGGCTGTACCAAGAGACCCAGTACTTC. This gives the protein CASSIRGTGLYQETQYF.

Ten or more counts support this clonotype. The chain uses TRBV12-3 or TRBV12-4 and TRBJ2-1; D is unresolved. The CDR3 consists of 12 residues. V shed 6 bases and J shed 10 bases, with 13 bases lying between them. The CDR3 DNA reads TGTGCCAGCAGCGTCCGGGTGAGGGAGCAGTTCTTC. Its protein product is CASSVRVREQFF.

This clonotype was seen repeatedly, ten times or more. In DNA, the CDR3 is TGCGCCAGCACTCCGGGGGGGTACCACAATGAGCAGTTCTTC. It yields the protein CASTPGGYHNEQFF. J is TRBJ2-1 and V is TRBV5-1; 8 bases are a match to TRBD2. The CDR3 consists of 14 residues. J gave up 5 bases and V 6 bases, and 7 bases lay outside the gene matches. CDR1 and CDR2 from the germline V gene are SGHRS and YFSETQ.

This clonotype was found many times. The V gene is TRBV6-1, the J gene TRBJ1-1; D gene uncertain. The CDR3 runs 17 residues. Trimming stripped 6 bases from V and 1 base from J, with 21 bases between. CDR1 MNHNS and CDR2 SASEGT come from the germline V gene. The chain's CDR3 is CASRTGAAGDGNTEAFF. CDR3 in DNA: TGTGCCAGCAGAACGGGCGCCGCGGGCGACGGGAACACTGAAGCTTTCTTT.

With regard to this clonotype: This may be a read error, as it is one base from a much larger clone. The genes are TRBV20-1 and TRBJ2-5; no clear D. This CDR3 is built from 11 residues. The germline CDR1 and CDR2 sequences are DFQATT and SNEGSKA (reference sequence). The V end was cut by 3 bases, the J end by 5 bases, with 7 bases between. CDR3 in DNA: TGCAGTGCTAGTGCCTGGGAGACCCAGTACTTC. Translating it yields CSASAWETQYF.

This clonotype was counted many times. V is TRBV7-2 and J is TRBJ2-7, with D hard to call. With 1 base removed from V and 2 bases from J, the gap between germline ends came to 9 bases. Per the germline V gene, CDR1 is SGHTA and CDR2 is FQGNSA. The CDR3 contains 14 residues. For the CDR3, the DNA is TGTGCCAGCAGCTTAGGCCTCCCTACCTACGAGCAGTACTTC. It codes for CASSLGLPTYEQYF.

This clonotype was observed many times. The V call is TRBV29-1, the J call TRBJ1-1; no reliable D call. The V and J ends lost 5 bases and 7 bases respectively, with 20 bases between them. CDR3 length equals 14 residues. Germline CDR1 reads SQVTM; CDR2 reads ANQGSEA. The CDR3 loop reads CSVRGRIGVSEAFF. The CDR3 DNA reads as TGCAGCGTTCGAGGCAGGATCGGGGTGAGTGAAGCTTTCTTT. Complete variable domain (other parts from reference TRBV29-1 and TRBJ1-1): SAVISQKPSRDICQRGTSLTIQCQVDSQVTMMFWYRQQPGQSLTLIATANQGSEATYESGFVIDKFPISRPNLTFSTLTVSNMSPEDSSIYLCSVRGRIGVSEAFFGQGTRLTVV.

In its sample, this clonotype was seen a few times. The rearrangement joins TRBV5-5 to TRBJ2-3, with TRBD2 as a possible D gene (6 bases). V lost 0 bases and J lost 1, with 12 bases in between. In germline, CDR1 is SGHKS, CDR2 YYEKEE (reference sequence). The CDR3 is 16 amino acids. The CDR3 loop is CASSLAGGTRTDTQYF. The DNA for the CDR3 is TGTGCCAGCAGCTTGGCCGGCGGGACCCGCACAGATACGCAGTATTTT.

The chain carries TRBV25-1 and TRBJ1-1; tentative D call: TRBD1 (5 bases). From germline, CDR1 is MGHDK and CDR2 SYGVNS. V lost 7 bases and J lost 5, with 17 bases in between. The CDR3 is 14 residues long. The CDR3 DNA is TGTGCCAGCAATCCCGCCGGGGGGAAAACTGAAGCTTTCTTT. It translates to CASNPAGGKTEAFF.